Following are 6 T cell receptor beta chains from one sample sequenced in a study of cytomegalovirus exposure and HLA in healthy donors. With 60 Vbeta and 13 Jbeta primers, the PCR was carried out. Here immunoSEQ multiplex PCR was the method, and the copy in TCRdb shows in-frame clones only, minus some. The repertoire consists of about 210,000 clones, with roughly 90% occurring once and the leading ten covering approximately 0.31%. Sequenced input: PBMCs. These receptors came from a woman in her 30s in good health and CMV-seronegative.

The chain links TRBV5-1 to TRBJ1-1; 10 bases map to TRBD1. J was trimmed by 1 base and V by 4 bases; bases with no gene match: 7. Germline V lookup: CDR1 SGHRS, CDR2 YFSETQ. This CDR3 has 16 residues. This chain's CDR3 is CASSPGTGDENTEAFF. CDR3 nucleotides: TGCGCCAGCAGCCCCGGGACAGGGGACGAGAACACTGAAGCTTTCTTT.

Details on this clone: Other nucleotide sequences in the sample specify the same CDR3. CDR3 protein: CASSGTPNQPQHF. As DNA, the CDR3 is TGTGCCAGTAGTGGGACACCGAATCAGCCCCAGCATTTT. The J gene is TRBJ1-5, the V gene TRBV19, with TRBD1 as a possible D gene (6 bases). V lost 5 bases and J 4 bases, leaving 9 bases between the germline ends. The CDR3 sequence is 13 residues long. CDR1 LNHDA and CDR2 SQIVND come from the germline V gene (reference sequence).

This clone appeared once. The rearrangement links TRBV19 to TRBJ2-5; 8 bases fit TRBD2. The CDR3 runs to 15 residues. The V and J ends lost 3 bases and 1 base, in that order; junction bases with no gene match: 4. The germline V gene encodes CDR1 LNHDA and CDR2 SQIVND (reference sequence). Here the CDR3 DNA reads TGTGCCAGTAGTATTAACCGGGAGGGCCAAGAGACCCAGTACTTC. The encoded protein is CASSINREGQETQYF.

V is TRBV28 and J is TRBJ2-5; perhaps TRBD1 as D (5 bases). CDR3 length: 15 amino acids. Trimming cost V 2 bases and J 5 bases, with 15 bases left between them. Germline V gene lookup returns CDR1 MDHEN and CDR2 SYDVKM. The CDR3 DNA reads TGTGCCAGCAGTTTACCCGACAGACCCGGGGAGACCCAGTACTTC. Its translation: CASSLPDRPGETQYF.

The rearrangement links TRBV2 to TRBJ2-1, with D possibly being TRBD1 (6 bases). Germline V CDR1 and CDR2: SNHLY, FYNNEI. The CDR3 totals 19 residues. V was cut by 6 bases and J by 7 bases, with 31 bases left in between. CDR3 sequence: CASRTNFRGQFSARNEQFF. The DNA of the CDR3 is TGTGCCAGCAGAACGAACTTCCGGGGACAATTTTCGGCCCGGAATGAGCAGTTCTTC.

This clone was picked up a small number of times. The chain uses TRBV6-5 and TRBJ2-2, with D unresolved. The V gene's germline CDR1 is MNHEY and CDR2 SVGAGI. V lost 7 bases and J 6 bases, leaving 9 bases between the germline ends. This CDR3 has 12 residues. The CDR3 protein is CASIEVSGELFF. CDR3 sequence (DNA): TGTGCCAGCATAGAAGTGTCCGGGGAGCTGTTTTTT.